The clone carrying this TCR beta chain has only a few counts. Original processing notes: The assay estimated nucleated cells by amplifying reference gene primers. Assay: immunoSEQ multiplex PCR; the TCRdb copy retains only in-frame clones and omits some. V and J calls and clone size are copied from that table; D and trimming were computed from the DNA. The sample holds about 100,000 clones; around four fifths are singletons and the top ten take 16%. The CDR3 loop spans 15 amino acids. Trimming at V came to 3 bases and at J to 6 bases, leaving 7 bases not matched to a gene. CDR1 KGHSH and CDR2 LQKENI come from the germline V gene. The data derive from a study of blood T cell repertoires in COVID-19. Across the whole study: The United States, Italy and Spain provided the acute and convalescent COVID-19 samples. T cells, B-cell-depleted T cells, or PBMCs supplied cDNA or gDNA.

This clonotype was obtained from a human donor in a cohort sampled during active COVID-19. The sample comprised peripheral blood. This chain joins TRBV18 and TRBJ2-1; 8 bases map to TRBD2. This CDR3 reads CASSPRGAGTNEQFF. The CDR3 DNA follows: TGTGCCAGCTCACCGCGGGGGGCCGGGACCAATGAGCAGTTCTTC.